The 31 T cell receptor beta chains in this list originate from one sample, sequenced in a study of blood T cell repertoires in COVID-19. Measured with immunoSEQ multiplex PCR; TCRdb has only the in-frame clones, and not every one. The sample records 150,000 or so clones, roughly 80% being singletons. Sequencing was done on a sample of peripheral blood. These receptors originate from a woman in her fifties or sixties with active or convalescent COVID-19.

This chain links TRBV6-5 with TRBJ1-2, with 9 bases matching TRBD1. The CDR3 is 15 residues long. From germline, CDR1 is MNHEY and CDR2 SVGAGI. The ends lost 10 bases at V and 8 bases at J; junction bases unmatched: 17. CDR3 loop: CANSLPGQGWKGYTF. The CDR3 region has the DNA TGTGCCAACAGCCTCCCGGGACAGGGTTGGAAAGGCTACACCTTC.

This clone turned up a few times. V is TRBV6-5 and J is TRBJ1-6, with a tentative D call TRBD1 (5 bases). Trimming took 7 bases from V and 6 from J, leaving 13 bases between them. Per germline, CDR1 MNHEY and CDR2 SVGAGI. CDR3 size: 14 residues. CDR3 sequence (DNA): TGTGCCAGCATGCCGTCCCAGGGTAATTCACCCCTCCACTTT. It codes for CASMPSQGNSPLHF.

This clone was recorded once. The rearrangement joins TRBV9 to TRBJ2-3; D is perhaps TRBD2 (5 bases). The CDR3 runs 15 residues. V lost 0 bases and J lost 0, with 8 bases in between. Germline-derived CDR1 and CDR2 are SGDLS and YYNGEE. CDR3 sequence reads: CASSVDQRSTDTQYF. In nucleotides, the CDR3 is TGTGCCAGCAGCGTAGACCAGCGGAGCACAGATACGCAGTATTTT.

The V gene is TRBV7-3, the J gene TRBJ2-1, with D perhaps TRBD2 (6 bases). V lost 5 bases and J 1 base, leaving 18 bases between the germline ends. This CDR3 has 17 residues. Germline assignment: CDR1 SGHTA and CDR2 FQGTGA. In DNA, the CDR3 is TGTGCCAGCAGCCCGAACGCGGGACCAGCTTCCTACAATGAGCAGTTCTTC. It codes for CASSPNAGPASYNEQFF.

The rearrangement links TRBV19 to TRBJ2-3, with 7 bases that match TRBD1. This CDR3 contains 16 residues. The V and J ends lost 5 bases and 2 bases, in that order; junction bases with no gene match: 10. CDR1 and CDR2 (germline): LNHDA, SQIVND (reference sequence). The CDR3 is CASSGPTGLPTDTQYF. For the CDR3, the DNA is TGTGCCAGTAGTGGCCCGACAGGGCTGCCCACAGATACGCAGTATTTT.

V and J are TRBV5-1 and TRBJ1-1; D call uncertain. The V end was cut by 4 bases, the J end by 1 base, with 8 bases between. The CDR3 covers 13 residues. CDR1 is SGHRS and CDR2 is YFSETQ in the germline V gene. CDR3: CASSLPGNTEAFF. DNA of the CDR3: TGCGCCAGCAGCCTACCAGGGAACACTGAAGCTTTCTTT.

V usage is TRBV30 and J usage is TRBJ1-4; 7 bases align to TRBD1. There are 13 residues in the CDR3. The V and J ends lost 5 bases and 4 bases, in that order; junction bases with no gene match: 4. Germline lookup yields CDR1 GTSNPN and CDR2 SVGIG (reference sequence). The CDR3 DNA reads TGTGCCTGGGGGACAGCTTTTAATGAAAAACTGTTTTTT. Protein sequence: CAWGTAFNEKLFF.

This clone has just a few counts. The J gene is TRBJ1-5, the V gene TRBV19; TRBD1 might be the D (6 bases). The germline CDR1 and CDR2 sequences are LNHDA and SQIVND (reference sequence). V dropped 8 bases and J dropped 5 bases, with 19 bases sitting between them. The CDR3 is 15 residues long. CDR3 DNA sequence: TGTGCCAGTGGGGGGGCCACGGGAATATATCAGCCCCAGCATTTT. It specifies CASGGATGIYQPQHF.

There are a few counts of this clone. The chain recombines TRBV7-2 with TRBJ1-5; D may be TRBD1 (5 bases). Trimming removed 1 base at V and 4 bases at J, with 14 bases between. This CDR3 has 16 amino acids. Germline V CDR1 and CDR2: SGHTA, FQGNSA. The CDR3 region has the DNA TGTGCCAGCAGCTTAGACCCTCGGAGGGGAAATCAGCCCCAGCATTTT. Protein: CASSLDPRRGNQPQHF.

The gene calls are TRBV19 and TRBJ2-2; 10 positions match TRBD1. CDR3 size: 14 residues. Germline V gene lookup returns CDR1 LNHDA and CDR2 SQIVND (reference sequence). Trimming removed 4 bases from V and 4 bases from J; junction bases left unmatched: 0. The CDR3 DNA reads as TGTGCCAGTAGTAGACAGGGGGCCACCGGGGAGCTGTTTTTT. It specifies CASSRQGATGELFF.

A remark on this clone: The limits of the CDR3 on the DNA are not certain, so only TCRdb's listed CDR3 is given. The CDR3: CAWSGFGPGRTEAFF. This sequence joins TRBV30 and TRBJ1-1; TRBD1 is taken as the D call from the table, unchecked against the DNA. The CDR3 adds up to 15 amino acids, both ends counted. The germline gives CDR1 GTSNPN, CDR2 SVGIG (reference sequence).

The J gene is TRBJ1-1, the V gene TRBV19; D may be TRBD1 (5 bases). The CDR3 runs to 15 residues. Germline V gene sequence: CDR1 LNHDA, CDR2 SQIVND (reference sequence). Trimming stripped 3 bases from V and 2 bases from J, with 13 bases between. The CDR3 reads CASSIGRRVNTEAFF. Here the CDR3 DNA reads TGTGCCAGTAGTATCGGGCGCAGGGTCAACACTGAAGCTTTCTTT.

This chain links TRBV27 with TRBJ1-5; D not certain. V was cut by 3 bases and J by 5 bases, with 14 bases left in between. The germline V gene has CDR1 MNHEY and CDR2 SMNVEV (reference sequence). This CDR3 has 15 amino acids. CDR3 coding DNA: TGTGCCAGCAGTTTTCAAGCCGCGGGAGATCAGCCCCAGCATTTT. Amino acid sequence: CASSFQAAGDQPQHF.

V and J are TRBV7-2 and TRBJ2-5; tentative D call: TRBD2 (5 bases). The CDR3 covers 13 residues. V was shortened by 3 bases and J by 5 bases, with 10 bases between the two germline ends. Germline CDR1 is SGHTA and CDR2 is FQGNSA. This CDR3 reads CASSLWEWETQYF. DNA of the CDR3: TGTGCCAGCAGCTTGTGGGAGTGGGAGACCCAGTACTTC.

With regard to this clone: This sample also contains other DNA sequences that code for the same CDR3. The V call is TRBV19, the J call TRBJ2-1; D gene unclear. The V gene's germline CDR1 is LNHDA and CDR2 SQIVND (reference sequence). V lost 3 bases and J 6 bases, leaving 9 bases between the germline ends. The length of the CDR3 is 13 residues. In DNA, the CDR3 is TGTGCCAGTAGTATTGGAGAGGTCAATGAGCAGTTCTTC. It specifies CASSIGEVNEQFF.

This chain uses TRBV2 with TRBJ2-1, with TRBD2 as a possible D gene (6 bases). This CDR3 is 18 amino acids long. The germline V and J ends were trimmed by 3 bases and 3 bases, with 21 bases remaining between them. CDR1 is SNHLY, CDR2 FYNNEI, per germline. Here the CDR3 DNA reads TGTGCCAGCAGTGATGTTGCTAGCGCTTCCCCTCACTACAATGAGCAGTTCTTC. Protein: CASSDVASASPHYNEQFF.

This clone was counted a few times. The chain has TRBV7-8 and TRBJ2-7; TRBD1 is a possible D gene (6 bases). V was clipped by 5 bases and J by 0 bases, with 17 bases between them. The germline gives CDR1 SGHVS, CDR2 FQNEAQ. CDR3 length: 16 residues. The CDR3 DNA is TGTGCCAGCAGCCCTCAGGGGAGAAGGAGCTCCTACGAGCAGTACTTC. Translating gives CASSPQGRRSSYEQYF.

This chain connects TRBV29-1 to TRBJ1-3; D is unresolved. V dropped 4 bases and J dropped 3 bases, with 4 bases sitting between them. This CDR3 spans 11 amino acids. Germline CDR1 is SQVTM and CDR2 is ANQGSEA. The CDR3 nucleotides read TGCAGCGTTGTGTATGGAAACACCATATATTTT. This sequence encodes CSVVYGNTIYF.

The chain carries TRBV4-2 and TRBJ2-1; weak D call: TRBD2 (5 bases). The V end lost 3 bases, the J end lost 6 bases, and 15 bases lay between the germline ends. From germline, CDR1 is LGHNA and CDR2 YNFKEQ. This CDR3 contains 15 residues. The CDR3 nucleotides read TGTGCCAGCAGCCACATCCCGGGATTTTGCAATGAGCAGTTCTTC. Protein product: CASSHIPGFCNEQFF.

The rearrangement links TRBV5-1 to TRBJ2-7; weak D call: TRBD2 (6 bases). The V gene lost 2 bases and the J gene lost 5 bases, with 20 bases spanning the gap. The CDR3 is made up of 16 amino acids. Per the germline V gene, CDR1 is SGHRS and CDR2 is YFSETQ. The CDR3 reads CASSFYPGGFYNEQYF. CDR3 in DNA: TGCGCCAGCAGCTTTTACCCCGGGGGTTTTTATAACGAGCAGTACTTC.

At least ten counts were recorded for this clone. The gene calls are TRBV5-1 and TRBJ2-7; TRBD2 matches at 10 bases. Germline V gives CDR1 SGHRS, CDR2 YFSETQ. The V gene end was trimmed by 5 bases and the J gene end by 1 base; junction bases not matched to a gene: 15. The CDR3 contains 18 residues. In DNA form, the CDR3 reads TGCGCCAGCAGTCTGACTAGCGGGCAGACCCGAACTTCCTACGAGCAGTACTTC. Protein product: CASSLTSGQTRTSYEQYF.

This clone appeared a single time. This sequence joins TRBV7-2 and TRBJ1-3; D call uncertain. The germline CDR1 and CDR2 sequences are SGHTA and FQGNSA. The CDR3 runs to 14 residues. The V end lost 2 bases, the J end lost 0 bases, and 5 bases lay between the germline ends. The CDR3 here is CASSLQISGNTIYF. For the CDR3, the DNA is TGTGCCAGCAGCTTACAGATCTCTGGAAACACCATATATTTT.

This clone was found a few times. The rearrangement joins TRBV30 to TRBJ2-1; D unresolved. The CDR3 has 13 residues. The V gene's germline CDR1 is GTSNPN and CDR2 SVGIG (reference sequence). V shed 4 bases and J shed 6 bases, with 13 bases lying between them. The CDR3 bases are TGTGCCTGGACCCTAGGTGGAGTCAATGAGCAGTTCTTC. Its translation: CAWTLGGVNEQFF.

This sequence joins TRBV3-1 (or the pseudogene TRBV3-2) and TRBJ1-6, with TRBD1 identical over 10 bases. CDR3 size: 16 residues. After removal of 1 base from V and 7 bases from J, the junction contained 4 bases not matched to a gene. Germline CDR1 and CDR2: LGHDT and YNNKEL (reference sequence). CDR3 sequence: CASSQAGTGVNSPLHF. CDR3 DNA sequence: TGTGCCAGCAGCCAAGCAGGGACAGGGGTGAATTCACCCCTCCACTTT.

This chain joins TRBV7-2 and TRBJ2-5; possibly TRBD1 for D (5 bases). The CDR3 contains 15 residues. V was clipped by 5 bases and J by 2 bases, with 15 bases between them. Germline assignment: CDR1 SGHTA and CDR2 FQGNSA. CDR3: CASSLQGSGQETQYF. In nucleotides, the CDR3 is TGTGCCAGCAGCCTGCAAGGATCAGGGCAAGAGACCCAGTACTTC.

DNA for the CDR3: TGTGCCAGTAGTTCGCCCCCCCAGGGTAGCTATGGCTACACCTTC. It encodes CASSSPPQGSYGYTF. The chain is built from TRBV19 and TRBJ1-2, with D possibly matching TRBD1 (5 bases). V was cut by 5 bases and J by 4 bases, with 17 bases left in between. CDR3 length equals 15 residues. The germline V gene encodes CDR1 LNHDA and CDR2 SQIVND (reference sequence).

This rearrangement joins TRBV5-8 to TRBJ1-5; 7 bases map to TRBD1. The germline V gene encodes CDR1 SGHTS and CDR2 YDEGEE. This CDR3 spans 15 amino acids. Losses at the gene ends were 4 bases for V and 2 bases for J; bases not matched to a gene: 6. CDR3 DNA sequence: TGTGCCAGCAGCCGTCGAGGGGGCGGCAATCAGCCCCAGCATTTT. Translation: CASSRRGGGNQPQHF. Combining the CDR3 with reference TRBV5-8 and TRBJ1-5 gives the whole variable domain EAGVTQSPTHLIKTRGQQATLRCSPISGHTSVYWYQQALGLGLQFLLWYDEGEERNRGNFPPRFSGRQFPNYSSELNVNALELEDSALYLCASSRRGGGNQPQHFGDGTRLSIL.

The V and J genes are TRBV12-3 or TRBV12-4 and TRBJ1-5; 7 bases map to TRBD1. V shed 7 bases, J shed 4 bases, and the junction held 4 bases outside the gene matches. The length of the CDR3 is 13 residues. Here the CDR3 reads CASTRQGNQPQHF. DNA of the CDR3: TGTGCCAGCACCCGACAGGGAAATCAGCCCCAGCATTTT.

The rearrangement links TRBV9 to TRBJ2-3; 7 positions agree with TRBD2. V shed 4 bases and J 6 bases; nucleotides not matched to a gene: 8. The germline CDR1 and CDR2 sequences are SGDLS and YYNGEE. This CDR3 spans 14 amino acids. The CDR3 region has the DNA TGTGCCAGCAGCCCGGAACTAGCGAGTGATACGCAGTATTTT. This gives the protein CASSPELASDTQYF.

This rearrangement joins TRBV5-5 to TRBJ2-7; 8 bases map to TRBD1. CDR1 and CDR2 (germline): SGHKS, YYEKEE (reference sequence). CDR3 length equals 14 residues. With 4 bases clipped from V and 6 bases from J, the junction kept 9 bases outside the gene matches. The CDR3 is CASSITLGQGEQYF. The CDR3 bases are TGTGCCAGCAGCATTACCCTTGGACAGGGCGAGCAGTACTTC.

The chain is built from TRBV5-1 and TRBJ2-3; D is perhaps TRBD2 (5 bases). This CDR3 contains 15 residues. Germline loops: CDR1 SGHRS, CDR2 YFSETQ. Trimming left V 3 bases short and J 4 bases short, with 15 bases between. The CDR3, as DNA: TGCGCCAGCAGCTCTCCTACACCGAGGGCAGATACGCAGTATTTT. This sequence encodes CASSSPTPRADTQYF.